The present entry profiles one T cell receptor (beta chain) with its context. The antigen it binds to is not known. No clone much larger than this one lies a single base away; base qualities are absent. Preparation of the library involved the immunoSEQ multiplex PCR assay. A mixture of 60 forward primers for TCR Vbeta segments and 13 reverse primers for TCR Jbeta segments was used in the multiplex PCR. Amplification of the CDR3 region of rearranged TCR beta genes was performed with a multiplex PCR assay on genomic DNA. Amplified TCR beta libraries were sequenced as 87-base-pair reads on the Illumina HiSeq System. On the authors' methods: Across the 700 or so repertoires, a later analysis counted 80 million or so unique TCR beta chains, 9.5 million to 13 million of which were shared by at least two donors. To remove PCR and sequencing errors, raw reads were error-corrected and collapsed into unique sequences using a nearest-neighbor algorithm that merged closely related sequences. Alignment of CDR3 sequences to IMGT reference sequences was used to assign V, D and J gene segments. For a sequence to be retained, a match of at least six nucleotides to both a V gene segment and a J gene segment was required. Rearrangements were classified as productive when the CDR3 lacked stop codons and remained in frame with V and J, and all other rearrangements were classified as non-productive. Following IMGT convention, CDR3 was defined as the stretch from the second conserved V-encoded cysteine up to the conserved J-encoded phenylalanine. The earlier analysis of approximately 590 of the donors excluded any sequence lacking an unambiguous match to a single V gene segment. An earlier analysis of a few hundred of the donors called V segments functional above 56.7% productive rearrangements and segregating when the between-donor standard deviation exceeded 5%. A statistical classification framework was built for diagnosing cytomegalovirus status from the catalog of TCR beta chain sequences. A later analysis assigned V and J genes by comparing TCR nucleotide sequences with IMGT/GENE-DB human TR gene sequences. Using the TCRdist pipeline, a later analysis assigned CDR3 sequences along with most-parsimonious VDJ recombination scenarios. In a later analysis, each TCR beta chain was defined by its CDR3 amino acid sequence together with its V-gene family, and reads lacking a unique V-gene family were excluded. A later analysis removed 450 to 600 highly shared, low-generation-probability nucleotide sequences to deal with suspected cross-contamination and a sequencing artifact. A later analysis calculated a clonal expansion index for each public chain from normalized within-repertoire ranks of inferred template counts. Generation probabilities in a later analysis came from a VDJ recombination model fitted to out-of-frame rearrangements, and those results were checked against IGoR. In a later analysis, hypergeometric tests were used to score TCR-TCR, TCR-HLA and TCR-CMV co-occurrence, with a repertoire-size bias correction applied to TCR pairs. A later analysis estimated false discovery rates by permuting HLA or CMV assignments 20 times. In a later analysis, co-occurring TCRs were grouped using DBSCAN, and TCRdist sequence similarity was added for clustering within HLA-allele-positive subsets. Repertoires with fewer than 30,000 or more than 120,000 public chains, plus five repertoires with anomalous nucleotide sharing, were excluded from co-occurrence clustering. In TCRdb, the immuneACCESS table is reduced to in-frame sequences with V and J assigned. These tables do not hold every clone; where another copy was compared, an unresolved V gene accounts for under half, and the others remain unexplained. That table furnishes V, J and clone size, whereas the DNA furnished D and trimming. Recorded for this sample are roughly 190,000 clones; 60% to 85% of them occurred a single time. The leading ten clones occupy about 3.4% of the sample.

Measured from the cysteine to the phenylalanine, the CDR3 is 15 residues long. Left in the record is the CDR3 DNA by itself, 45 bases read in frame from the first base. CDR1 and CDR2 are drawn from the germline V gene: SGHDT, YYEEEE. V is cut by 1 base and J by 5 bases, and the space between the germline ends is 15 bases. The sample comes from a study of cytomegalovirus exposure and HLA in healthy donors listed by TCRdb under 2017. In terms of the full investigation: An earlier analysis of roughly 630 of the donors reported approximately 270 Gb of sequence data and some 100 million unique TCR beta sequences from roughly 180 million T cells. Roughly 320 gigabases of sequencing data and around 85 million unique TCR sequences made up an early release that covered around 640 HLA-typed donors. Of the 350 to 450 genotyped donors, more than 75% were placed in the genetic ancestry cluster associated with self-reported Caucasian donors. The aim of the study was to test whether cataloging public T cell receptors could identify signatures of past pathogen exposure. The study profiled the T cell repertoires of under 850 subjects by immunosequencing and related them to cytomegalovirus serostatus. In addition to the first cohort of 500 to 850 subjects, a separate validation cohort of approximately 120 different subjects was used. To predict cytomegalovirus infection status, the study combined high-throughput TCR immunosequencing, statistical association of individual TCRs with disease status, and machine learning. A later analysis re-examined previously published TCR beta repertoires from over 500 donors and added high-resolution HLA genotyping to investigate patterns of TCR occurrence. The later analysis used no new phenotypic data to find candidate immune exposures, relying instead on TCR beta sequences and their occurrence across donors. An earlier analysis of several hundred of the donors applied high-throughput TCR beta sequencing to assess whether each TCR beta V gene segment acted as functional or pseudogenic. Alongside the repertoire data, information on donor age, sex, ethnicity and CMV serostatus was compiled. A later genetic analysis took genome-wide SNP genotypes for about 65% of the 666 donors and used that subset as a discovery cohort. All discovery cohort repertoires had been generated using a single sequencing platform. HLA typing covered class I and class II loci at four-digit resolution. The number of typed donors differed by locus: roughly 629-640 for A, B, C, DRB1 and DQB1; roughly 510 for DQA1; 600 to 610 for DPA1; and about 470 for DPB1. Four to six DR-DQ haplotypes were handled as single units for association and clustering, since linkage in the cohort was strong. Across approximately 420 genotyped donors of the cohort, an average of roughly 200,000 unique TCR beta nucleotide sequences per donor were sequenced, and roughly 20% of those sequences were non-productive.

Here is what the overall study found, with its caveats: In both the original and validation cohorts, the classifier was reported to diagnose cytomegalovirus status with high specificity and sensitivity. The only immune exposure information available for the cohort was CMV serostatus. According to a later genetic analysis, donors in an Asian-associated ancestry cluster had fewer N-insertions in productive TCRs than the approximately 650-donor mean. At a false discovery rate of 0.05, a later analysis linked about 17,000 TCR beta sequences to specific HLA alleles. Because the 87-base-pair reads could not distinguish some IMGT-functional V segments, including TRBV6-2 and TRBV6-3, those segments were excluded. The study listed around 160 TCR beta chains as associated with cytomegalovirus. Across donors, most TCR sequences were observed very rarely, whereas some public TCRs were present in many individuals. A later analysis found that TCR association rates varied across HLA loci, with DRB1 alleles showing the most associated TCRs and HLA-C alleles the fewest. Assigning TCR associations to individual alleles was difficult when HLA alleles, especially DR and DQ, strongly co-occurred. Three of the identified cytomegalovirus-associated TCR beta chains were confirmed in vitro to be specific for cytomegalovirus antigens. In a later analysis, most CMV-associated TCR beta chains were found to appear HLA-restricted, with HLA associations seemingly driven largely by CMV exposure. Linkage disequilibrium might explain the correlated functional status among segregating V segments, but an unknown experimental factor could not be ruled out. A group of highly shared sequence variants was considered likely to be a technical artifact of the sequencing pipeline. Only TCR beta chains were sequenced in this cohort, and the absence of alpha or paired-chain data limited detectable features. In an earlier analysis of approximately 600 of the donors, most TCR beta V segments were observed in productive rearrangements about 87% or about 30% of the time, broadly matching IMGT annotations. A further reported finding was that TCR beta sequences accurately predicted the HLA-A and HLA-B alleles for most subjects in the first cohort. Because counts were too low, roughly 16 rarely observed V segments, including chromosome 9 orphons, were left out of the earlier analysis of a few hundred of the donors. A later analysis reported that several top co-occurrence clusters appeared linked to parvovirus B19, influenza, CMV and Epstein-Barr virus. A later analysis found that HLA-associated TCR beta chains were more clonally expanded and had lower generation probabilities than equally common non-associated chains. The presence/absence analyses assumed that sequencing depth was roughly uniform across donors, and that assumption may not be true. It was suggested by the authors that the approach could potentially be generalized to other disease states and immunological phenotypes. Because HLA typing was unavailable for some donors at each locus, only the typed subset was used in association tests. V-gene and J-gene trimming of TCR beta chains was associated with a missense DCLRE1C variant in a later genetic analysis, and the association was replicated in an independent cohort.

The cohort comprised some 680 healthy bone marrow donors. At the time of sampling, every cohort member was nominally healthy, though immune exposures that went unrecorded were likely present. The donor tested CMV seronegative, placing the donor among the approximately 400 seronegative members of the cohort. Each donor provided a peripheral blood sample, and peripheral blood mononuclear cells were used for TCR beta sequencing. Genomic DNA extraction from the blood cell samples was performed with the Qiagen DNeasy Blood Extraction Kit. Sequencing used PBMCs. The rearrangement combines TRBV5-6 with TRBJ2-5, with a weak D call of TRBD2 (6 bases match). The clonotype originates from a female donor in good health and CMV-seronegative. The sequenced DNA is TGTGCCAGCAGCTTGAGGTTGACTAGTCAGGAGACCCAGTACTTC. It codes for CASSLRLTSQETQYF.